The 16 T cell receptor beta chains below were found in one sample sequenced in a study of tumor-infiltrating lymphocytes in primary liver carcinoma. TCR beta cDNA was prepared out of roughly 0.5 ug total RNA by means of a constant-region primer. Three nested multiplex PCR rounds, a slightly modified ARM-PCR, produced the libraries for TCR beta. TRBV1-TRBV30 forward primers paired with a C-beta reverse primer were used in the first two PCR rounds, which ran approximately 10 cycles each. One entry per CDR3 protein, called by TCRdb with MiXCR from the multiplex PCR reads. The table shows some 190,000 distinct CDR3 sequences, with roughly 60% occurring only once. Blood RNA was derived from unsorted whole blood, and germline DNA was extracted too. The sample taken for sequencing was peripheral blood. The receptors here all came from a man aged 35 to 55 with primary liver carcinoma and hepatitis B virus infection.

J is TRBJ2-5 and V is TRBV30; D could derive from TRBD1 or TRBD2 (5 bases each). CDR3 length: 14 amino acids. The germline gives CDR1 GTSNPN, CDR2 SVGIG (reference sequence). The V end was cut by 3 bases, the J end by 0 bases, with 11 bases between. Here the CDR3 reads CAWRLQGHQETQYF. The CDR3 coding sequence is TGTGCCTGGAGACTCCAGGGACACCAAGAGACCCAGTACTTC.

A remark on this clonotype: The CDR3 does not close with the conserved phenylalanine or tryptophan, likely indicating a read error. The gene calls are TRBV11-2 and TRBJ2-1; D is uncertain. The CDR3 contains 15 residues. Germline values: CDR1 SGHAT, CDR2 FQNNGV. V dropped 1 base and J dropped 4 bases, with 11 bases sitting between them. The CDR3: CASSLARVHYNEQFL. The CDR3 DNA follows: TGTGCCAGCAGCTTAGCGAGAGTGCATTACAATGAGCAGTTCTTA.

The chain combines TRBV14 with TRBJ2-2; D unresolved. The CDR3 is made up of 16 amino acids. The germline CDR1 and CDR2 sequences are SGHDN and FVKESK. Trimming removed 2 bases from V and 0 bases from J, with 10 bases in between. The CDR3 here is CASSQSVTANTGELFF. The CDR3 DNA reads as TGTGCCAGCAGCCAAAGTGTTACAGCGAACACCGGGGAGCTGTTTTTT.

This rearrangement joins TRBV6-1 to TRBJ2-1; the D gene is possibly TRBD2 (7 bases). V gave up 3 bases and J gave up 3 bases, with 15 bases separating them. This CDR3 is built from 16 residues. The germline gives CDR1 MNHNS, CDR2 SASEGT. CDR3 residues: CASSDRGSGLYNEQFF. CDR3 DNA: TGTGCCAGCAGTGACAGGGGTAGCGGGCTCTACAATGAGCAGTTCTTC.

The CDR3 here is CASSFTATDTQYF. CDR3 nucleotides: TGTGCCAGCAGCTTTACAGCGACAGATACGCAGTATTTT. The rearrangement uses TRBV6-1 and TRBJ2-3; no clear D gene. The V gene's germline CDR1 is MNHNS and CDR2 SASEGT. CDR3 length equals 13 residues. V dropped 6 bases and J dropped 3 bases, with 10 bases sitting between them.

In its sample, this clonotype was seen many times. The chain combines TRBV29-1 with TRBJ2-2; D is possibly TRBD2 (7 bases). V lost 6 bases to trimming and J lost 1 base, with 15 bases between them. Germline assignment: CDR1 SQVTM and CDR2 ANQGSEA. The CDR3 sequence is 15 residues long. The CDR3 region is CSVGGGQQNTGELFF. CDR3 bases: TGCAGCGTAGGGGGGGGGCAGCAGAACACCGGGGAGCTGTTTTTT.

The chain links TRBV12-3 or TRBV12-4 to TRBJ2-7; TRBD2 matches 7 bases. The CDR3 has 14 residues. The V gene end was trimmed by 3 bases and the J gene end by 7 bases; junction bases not matched to a gene: 9. The CDR3 loop reads CASSFSGLAVEQYF. CDR3 DNA: TGTGCCAGCAGTTTCTCTGGGCTAGCGGTGGAGCAGTACTTC.

Comment on this clonotype: This sequence may be a read error, since a much larger clone differs from it by one base. CDR3 sequence reads: CSVETAVGGSGEQNF. In DNA form, the CDR3 reads TGCAGCGTTGAGACCGCTGTTGGTGGATCAGGCGAGCAGAACTTC. This chain connects TRBV29-1 to TRBJ2-7; no reliable D call. Looked up from germline, CDR1 is SQVTM and CDR2 is ANQGSEA. The CDR3 is 15 amino acids.

This clonotype was observed a single time. The chain uses TRBV4-1 and TRBJ2-3; D remains ambiguous. Trimming removed 0 bases from V and 4 bases from J, with 17 bases in between. Germline V gene sequence: CDR1 MGHRA, CDR2 YSYEKL. The CDR3 runs to 17 residues. The DNA for the CDR3 is TGCGCCAGCAGCCAAGATTATGCTAGTGGAGACGCAGATACGCAGTATTTT. It is translated as CASSQDYASGDADTQYF.

The sample holds a few counts of this clonotype. A much larger clone is a single base away; this may be a read error. The rearrangement uses TRBV11-2 and TRBJ2-7; D possibly corresponds to TRBD2 (6 bases). The CDR3 contains 17 residues. Trimming took 5 bases from V and 3 from J, leaving 23 bases between them. CDR1 is SGHAT and CDR2 is FQNNGV in the germline V gene. The CDR3 DNA sequence: TGTGCCAGCAGCCTACACCTGAGCGGGCGAATTTTCTACGAGCAGTACTTC. Protein product: CASSLHLSGRIFYEQYF.

The chain has TRBV6-5 and TRBJ2-3, with D possibly being TRBD2 (5 bases). Germline CDR1 is MNHEY and CDR2 is SVGAGI. The germline V and J ends were trimmed by 0 bases and 4 bases, with 17 bases remaining between them. The CDR3 loop spans 17 amino acids. The CDR3 sequence is CASSYSIASRVADTQYF. The CDR3 DNA follows: TGTGCCAGCAGTTACTCGATAGCGTCGAGGGTTGCAGATACGCAGTATTTT.

A note on this clonotype: Relative to the germline gene, one junction end is altered; a read error may explain this. The chain couples TRBV11-2 to TRBJ2-3, with D perhaps matching TRBD1 (6 bases). CDR3 length: 17 amino acids. Germline V lookup: CDR1 SGHAT, CDR2 FQNNGV. In nucleotides, the CDR3 is TGTGCCAGCAGCTTAGACTTAGGCCAGGGGTCCACAGGTACGCAGTATTTT. It encodes CASSLDLGQGSTGTQYF.

In regard to this clonotype: Compared with germline, one end of the junction differs, possibly owing to a read error. The rearrangement links TRBV11-2 to TRBJ2-3, with 10 bases aligning to TRBD2. The length of the CDR3 is 15 residues. CDR1 and CDR2 from the germline V gene are SGHAT and FQNNGV. The CDR3 coding sequence is TGTCCCAGCAGCCCGTCTAGCGGGAGAGAGCCTACGCAGTATTTT. The encoded protein is CPSSPSSGREPTQYF. The full variable domain, in which reference TRBV11-2 and TRBJ2-3 provide the parts outside the CDR3, is EAGVAQSPRYKIIEKRQSVAFWCNPISGHATLYWYQQILGQGPKLLIQFQNNGVVDDSQLPKDRFSAERLKGVDSTLKIQPAKLEDSAVYLCPSSPSSGREPTQYFGPGTRLTVL.

The V call is TRBV4-1, the J call TRBJ1-1, with D possibly being TRBD1 (5 bases). V lost 0 bases and J lost 1, with 9 bases in between. Germline V CDR1 and CDR2: MGHRA, YSYEKL. This CDR3 region has 15 residues. The CDR3 DNA reads as TGCGCCAGCAGCCAAGAGGAGACAGCGAACACTGAAGCTTTCTTT. Translation gives CASSQEETANTEAFF.

As regards this clonotype: At one boundary the junction diverges from the germline segment, which might be a read error. The chain recombines TRBV12-3 or TRBV12-4 with TRBJ2-3, with 7 bases aligning to TRBD2. The CDR3 has 15 amino acids. The CDR3 loop reads CASSRLTGGTDTLYF. Written as DNA, the CDR3 is TGTGCCAGCAGCCGACTAACGGGAGGCACAGATACGCTGTATTTT.

As regards this clonotype: Since the CDR3 does not end with the conserved phenylalanine or tryptophan, this likely comes from a read error. The gene calls are TRBV11-2 and TRBJ2-5; D gene ambiguous. The CDR3 is 13 amino acids. CDR1 is SGHAT and CDR2 is FQNNGV in the germline V gene. CDR3 DNA sequence: TGCGCCAGCAGCTCCACATTGGGGGAGACCCAGTACCTC. Its translation is CASSSTLGETQYL.